This T cell receptor beta chain was profiled in a study of shared clonotypes between healthy human individuals (dated by TCRdb to about 2020). In terms of the full investigation: The cohort comprised two women and a few men aged 18 to 49 years. Each donor's leukapheresis produced roughly between roughly 0.85 and 9.5 billion PBMCs. For each donor, CD4 naive and CD4 memory were each run on three plates, CD8 naive on two plates, and CD8 memory on one plate. To estimate repertoire size and how much clonotype sharing occurs between individuals, the study deeply sequenced the blood TCR repertoires of five or six healthy adults. Libraries were prepared and TCR repertoires were sequenced by different laboratories using diverse techniques, in order to increase sequencing depth and limit assay-specific biases.

Donors were healthy HIV-negative adults with no recently reported acute infections or vaccinations. Every donor was a Caucasian adult living in Nashville, Tennessee, USA. CD4+ T cells were enriched through magnetic negative selection, after which naive cells were positively selected on CD45RA and the remaining negative fraction served as the memory subset. Blood was obtained by leukapheresis, after which PBMCs were separated by Ficoll-Histopaque density gradient centrifugation and cryopreserved in liquid nitrogen vapor phase. Analytical flow cytometry was used to check the purity and quantity of each magnetically sorted T cell population. Genomic DNA was isolated from each sorted fraction and quantified by UV absorbance on a Nanodrop 2000c. The investigation overall reported the following: Rarefaction of sorted-subset datasets indicated incomplete sequencing despite the large sequencing depth. Because the study included a small number of donors, the genetic and exposure-history diversity represented was limited. Sampling was restricted to blood, and TCR repertoires in tissues likely differ from the TCR repertoires found in blood. Naive subsets generally had larger estimated clonotype richness than memory subsets did. Clonotypes shared by all four sorted-subset donors showed higher generation probabilities than non-shared clonotypes. Across a handful of donors, around 5% of naive CD4, roughly 3.8% of naive CD8, around 2.1% of memory CD4, and approximately 0.4% of memory CD8 clonotypes were shared. Pairwise subsampling indicated that sequencing depth was expected to affect the degree of clonotype sharing among donors.

Using the deep immunoSEQ assay, multiplex PCR amplified TCR CDR3 regions from genomic DNA. For each cell subset, the extracted genomic DNA was distributed evenly across all wells of several immunoSEQ 96-well plates, and each plate served as one replicate. For sorted subsets, around 0.2 ug of genomic DNA, equivalent to around 29,000 T cell genomes, went into each replicate PCR. Purified libraries were quantified with a Qubit 3.0 fluorometer, sized on a Bioanalyzer 2100, and re-quantified with the KAPA Library Quantification kit. Each immunoSEQ 96-well plate was sequenced on its own single-read 150-cycle Illumina NextSeq 550 flow cell. As for how the authors treated the data: Because the immunoSEQ output included only junctional sequences and no quality scores, the filtering could not be the same as the filtering used for full-length reads. To assign V/J genes and CDR3, sequences were annotated using PyIR, a Python wrapper for IgBLAST v1.9, with IMGT germline references. Reads with weak V/J assignments (E-value above 1e-6), missing CDR3, stop codons, out-of-frame junctions, or ambiguous translated residues were removed. A V3J clonotype was defined by an identical inferred V gene, J gene, and CDR3 amino acid sequence. Percentage overlap between repertoires was computed as shared unique clonotypes divided by the size of the smaller repertoire. Repertoire richness was assessed with RTK rarefaction, the Chao1 estimator, and Recon v2.1 estimates of unobserved clonotypes. OLGA was used to compute generation probabilities for all TCRbeta clonotypes that the gDNA method yielded from a few donors. The immuneACCESS repertoire file appears here via TCRdb, limited to in-frame rearrangements. These files lack a portion of the clones; in checked studies, under half of the deficit traces to unresolved V genes, and the cause of the others is not known. V and J calls and clone size are those listed in that table; D and trimming were worked out from the DNA. In all, the sample holds fewer than 3 million clones, and roughly 92% of those were seen once. Of the sample, 0.3% to 0.4% falls within the top ten clones.

In the case of this clone: Its antigen is still unknown. There are no base qualities to consult, and no much larger clone falls within one base. Other DNA sequences in the same sample also yield this CDR3.

Including the terminal cysteine and phenylalanine, the CDR3 comprises 14 residues. Solely the CDR3 DNA is kept, with 42 bases framed from the first base. The germline ends are 9 bases apart after V is trimmed by 2 bases and J by 4 bases. The germline V gene gives CDR1 as KGHSH and CDR2 as LQKENI. This TCR came from a man younger than 35 in good health. Some clones in this sample may be carry-over from other donors' samples. Sequences were obtained from naive CD4+ T cells from PBMCs. The meaning of the sample's cell subset or site label: CD45RA+ positively selected. The chain is made from TRBV18 and TRBJ1-5; TRBD1 is possibly the D segment (5 matching bases). This receptor carries the CDR3 CASSPGGGNQPQHF. Here is the DNA: TGTGCCAGCTCACCAGGGGGGGGGAATCAGCCCCAGCATTTT.